This T cell receptor beta chain derives from a study of blood T cells in healthy people across ages. With regard to this clonotype: The antigen is unknown.

A J-beta primer mix and a sample-barcoded 5' primer were used in a second PCR of roughly 7 to 12 cycles. Every sample gave at least 2.5 million paired-end reads containing CDR3. In TCRdb, the 5' RACE reads were re-called with MiXCR into one record per CDR3 protein. This sample yields almost 1 million distinct CDR3 sequences, of which 51% are seen a single time; 20% to 25% belongs to the top ten. Study-wide findings and caveats: Nothing was known about donor CMV status, and this possibly confounded expanded clonotype changes.

The CDR3 is 12 residues long. This chain joins TRBV12-3 or TRBV12-4 and TRBJ2-7; no reliable D call. Gene TRBJ2-5 matches the end of the DNA better, so the J call may be wrong. Material: blood. This TCR was sampled from a woman aged 55-75 years in good health. CDR3 sequence reads: CASGPMRETQYF. The CDR3 DNA sequence: TGTGCCAGCGGACCCATGAGGGAGACCCAGTACTTC.